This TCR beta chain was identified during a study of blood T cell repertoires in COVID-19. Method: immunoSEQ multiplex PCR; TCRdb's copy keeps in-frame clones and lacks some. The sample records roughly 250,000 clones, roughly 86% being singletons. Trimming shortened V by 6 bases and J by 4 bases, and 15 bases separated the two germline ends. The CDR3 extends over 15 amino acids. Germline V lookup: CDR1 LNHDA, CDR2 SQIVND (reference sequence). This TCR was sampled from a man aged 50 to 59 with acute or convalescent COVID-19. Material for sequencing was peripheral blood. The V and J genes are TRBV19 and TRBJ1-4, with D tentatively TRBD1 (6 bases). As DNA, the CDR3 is TGTGCCAGTAGCCTCGGACAGACCAATAATGAAAAACTGTTTTTT. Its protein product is CASSLGQTNNEKLFF.